The rows below give T cell receptor beta chains drawn from one sample of a study of T cells in Graves' hyperthyroidism and ophthalmopathy. MiXCR was run by TCRdb on the multiplex PCR reads, yielding one entry per CDR3 protein. This repertoire shows approximately 600,000 distinct CDR3 sequences, less than 25% found once; its top ten account for 30% to 40%. Sequencing input: blood. These receptors were taken from a man in his thirties or forties with Graves' ophthalmopathy. Both conserved end residues are part of each CDR3. The D gene is left open where the match is weak. Not all rows give a size; the values are once, few, many and, for expanded clones, a class.

j_call: TRBJ2-3
d_call: .
clone_size: many
v_call: TRBV29-1
cdr3_aa: CSVVVRSTDTQYF
cdr3_nt: TGCAGCGTTGTGGTTAGGAGCACAGATACGCAGTATTTT

j_call: TRBJ1-4
d_call: .
clone_size: many
v_call: TRBV3-1
cdr3_aa: CASSLARAGNEKLFF
cdr3_nt: TGTGCCAGCAGCCTGGCCAGGGCGGGGAATGAAAAACTGTTTTTT

j_call: TRBJ2-6
d_call: .
clone_size: .
v_call: TRBV27
cdr3_aa: CASSTYRVGGANVLTF
cdr3_nt: TGTGCCAGCAGTACTTACAGGGTAGGTGGGGCCAACGTCCTGACTTTC

j_call: TRBJ1-4
d_call: .
clone_size: .
v_call: TRBV5-6
cdr3_aa: CASNSTLGAGEKLFF
cdr3_nt: TGTGCCAGCAACTCGACGCTCGGCGCGGGCGAAAAACTGTTTTTT

j_call: TRBJ2-3
d_call: TRBD2
clone_size: few
v_call: TRBV6-6
cdr3_aa: CASSYNAGGVQYF
cdr3_nt: TGTGCCAGCAGTTACAACGCGGGAGGGGTGCAGTATTTT

j_call: TRBJ2-1
d_call: TRBD2
clone_size: few
v_call: TRBV13
cdr3_aa: CATAGGEPPAFF
cdr3_nt: TGTGCCACGGCGGGGGGGGAACCACCCGCGTTCTTC

j_call: TRBJ2-7
d_call: TRBD1
clone_size: .
v_call: TRBV5-1
cdr3_aa: CASSLFLDRVGYEQYF
cdr3_nt: TGCGCCAGCAGCTTGTTCCTGGACAGGGTAGGTTACGAGCAGTACTTC

j_call: TRBJ2-7
d_call: TRBD1
clone_size: .
v_call: TRBV14
cdr3_aa: CASSRGDRGSPYEQYF
cdr3_nt: TGTGCCAGCAGCCGTGGGGACAGGGGAAGCCCCTACGAGCAGTACTTC

j_call: TRBJ1-1
d_call: .
clone_size: .
v_call: TRBV10-2
cdr3_aa: CASRSGDTEAFF
cdr3_nt: TGCGCCAGCAGAAGCGGGGACACTGAAGCTTTCTTT

j_call: TRBJ2-3
d_call: TRBD2
clone_size: .
v_call: TRBV20-1
cdr3_aa: CSARLAGGSTDTQYF
cdr3_nt: TGCAGTGCTAGATTGGCGGGAGGTTCCACAGATACGCAGTATTTT

j_call: TRBJ1-1
d_call: .
clone_size: many
v_call: TRBV6-1
cdr3_aa: CASSYQGQGKAFF
cdr3_nt: TGTGCCAGCAGTTATCAAGGGCAGGGGAAAGCTTTCTTT

j_call: TRBJ1-2
d_call: .
clone_size: .
v_call: TRBV29-1
cdr3_aa: CSVGGTHGYTF
cdr3_nt: TGCAGCGTTGGGGGGACACACGGCTACACCTTC

j_call: TRBJ1-4
d_call: .
clone_size: .
v_call: TRBV28
cdr3_aa: CASGDGLYEKLFF
cdr3_nt: TGTGCCAGCGGAGACGGTCTCTATGAAAAACTGTTTTTT

j_call: TRBJ2-7
d_call: TRBD1
clone_size: many
v_call: TRBV18
cdr3_aa: CASSPRDRGHEQYF
cdr3_nt: TGTGCCAGCTCACCCCGAGACAGGGGCCACGAGCAGTACTTC

j_call: TRBJ2-5
d_call: TRBD2
clone_size: .
v_call: TRBV30
cdr3_aa: CAWKLAGNQETQYF
cdr3_nt: TGTGCCTGGAAACTAGCGGGAAACCAAGAGACCCAGTACTTC

j_call: TRBJ2-5
d_call: TRBD2
clone_size: many
v_call: TRBV12-3/TRBV12-4
cdr3_aa: CASSLREGPETQYF
cdr3_nt: TGTGCCAGCAGTCTCAGGGAGGGCCCAGAGACCCAGTACTTC

j_call: TRBJ2-1
d_call: TRBD2
clone_size: few
v_call: TRBV7-2
cdr3_aa: CASSLDGGVGNEQFF
cdr3_nt: TGTGCCAGCAGCTTAGACGGGGGGGTCGGCAATGAGCAGTTCTTC

j_call: TRBJ1-6
d_call: .
clone_size: .
v_call: TRBV20-1
cdr3_aa: CSASRGDRLGNSPLHF
cdr3_nt: TGCAGTGCTAGCAGGGGCGACCGCTTAGGGAATTCACCCCTCCACTTT

j_call: TRBJ2-1
d_call: TRBD1
clone_size: .
v_call: TRBV18
cdr3_aa: CASSPTGTASYNEQFF
cdr3_nt: TGTGCCAGCTCACCCACTGGGACAGCTTCCTACAATGAGCAGTTCTTC

j_call: TRBJ2-5
d_call: .
clone_size: .
v_call: TRBV19
cdr3_aa: CASSIFSGNQETQYF
cdr3_nt: TGTGCCAGTAGTATATTTAGCGGTAACCAAGAGACCCAGTACTTC

j_call: TRBJ1-1
d_call: .
clone_size: .
v_call: TRBV27
cdr3_aa: CASRGSFGAFF
cdr3_nt: TGTGCCAGCAGGGGGTCGTTTGGTGCTTTCTTT

j_call: TRBJ2-7
d_call: TRBD2
clone_size: few
v_call: TRBV5-4
cdr3_aa: CASSLEPSGYEQYF
cdr3_nt: TGTGCCAGCAGCTTGGAGCCTAGCGGATACGAGCAGTACTTC

j_call: TRBJ2-7
d_call: .
clone_size: many
v_call: TRBV28
cdr3_aa: CASSLYEGFYEQYF
cdr3_nt: TGTGCCAGCAGTTTATACGAGGGGTTCTACGAGCAGTACTTC

j_call: TRBJ1-1
d_call: .
clone_size: few
v_call: TRBV7-9
cdr3_aa: CASSLEGRDKRKNTEAFF
cdr3_nt: TGTGCCAGCAGCCTTGAGGGCCGGGACAAGAGGAAGAACACTGAAGCTTTCTTT

j_call: TRBJ2-3
d_call: .
clone_size: few
v_call: TRBV6-6
cdr3_aa: CASSYSKQGLSTDTQYF
cdr3_nt: TGTGCCAGCAGTTACTCGAAACAGGGTTTGAGCACAGATACGCAGTATTTT

j_call: TRBJ2-1
d_call: .
clone_size: few
v_call: TRBV24-1
cdr3_aa: CATSGAERRGNEQFF
cdr3_nt: TGTGCCACCAGTGGGGCGGAGCGGAGAGGGAATGAGCAGTTCTTC

j_call: TRBJ2-2
d_call: TRBD2
clone_size: once
v_call: TRBV20-1
cdr3_aa: CSATVAGVGELFF
cdr3_nt: TGCAGTGCTACCGTAGCGGGAGTCGGGGAGCTGTTTTTT

j_call: TRBJ2-5
d_call: .
clone_size: many
v_call: TRBV7-9
cdr3_aa: CASSLARETQYF
cdr3_nt: TGTGCCAGCAGTTTGGCCCGAGAGACCCAGTACTTC

j_call: TRBJ2-7
d_call: TRBD2
clone_size: many
v_call: TRBV27
cdr3_aa: CASTPPRGDYEQYF
cdr3_nt: TGTGCCAGCACCCCCCCCCGGGGGGACTACGAGCAGTACTTC

j_call: TRBJ2-7
d_call: TRBD1
clone_size: few
v_call: TRBV19
cdr3_aa: CASSTTGDRSYEQYF
cdr3_nt: TGTGCCAGTAGCACCACAGGGGACCGCTCCTACGAGCAGTACTTC

j_call: TRBJ1-5
d_call: TRBD1
clone_size: many
v_call: TRBV18
cdr3_aa: CASSATGSNQPQHF
cdr3_nt: TGTGCCAGCTCAGCGACAGGGAGCAATCAGCCCCAGCATTTT

j_call: TRBJ1-1
d_call: TRBD1
clone_size: many
v_call: TRBV15
cdr3_aa: CATSRDRGNTEAFF
cdr3_nt: TGTGCCACCAGCAGGGACAGGGGGAACACTGAAGCTTTCTTT

j_call: TRBJ2-3
d_call: TRBD2
clone_size: many
v_call: TRBV11-2
cdr3_aa: CASSSGLADTDTQYF
cdr3_nt: TGTGCCAGCAGCTCGGGACTAGCGGACACAGATACGCAGTATTTT

j_call: TRBJ2-1
d_call: .
clone_size: many
v_call: TRBV5-1
cdr3_aa: CASSLAHNEQFF
cdr3_nt: TGCGCCAGCAGCTTGGCCCACAATGAGCAGTTCTTC

j_call: TRBJ2-3
d_call: .
clone_size: many
v_call: TRBV3-1
cdr3_aa: CASSQGSEASTDTQYF
cdr3_nt: TGTGCCAGCAGCCAAGGGAGTGAAGCTAGCACAGATACGCAGTATTTT

j_call: TRBJ1-2
d_call: .
clone_size: once
v_call: TRBV20-1
cdr3_aa: CSANRPDSWGYTF
cdr3_nt: TGCAGTGCTAATCGACCGGACTCCTGGGGCTACACCTTC

j_call: TRBJ1-1
d_call: .
clone_size: .
v_call: TRBV5-1
cdr3_aa: CASSSWTGAAEAFF
cdr3_nt: TGCGCCAGCAGCTCGTGGACGGGGGCTGCTGAAGCTTTCTTT

j_call: TRBJ1-5
d_call: .
clone_size: .
v_call: TRBV9
cdr3_aa: CASSALLSGLINQPQHF
cdr3_nt: TGTGCCAGCAGCGCCCTCCTATCAGGGTTAATTAATCAGCCCCAGCATTTT

j_call: TRBJ2-7
d_call: .
clone_size: .
v_call: TRBV7-9
cdr3_aa: CASSPPSTAEQYF
cdr3_nt: TGTGCCAGCAGCCCCCCCTCGACGGCCGAGCAGTACTTC

j_call: TRBJ2-7
d_call: TRBD1
clone_size: many
v_call: TRBV30
cdr3_aa: CAWSGTGPYEQYF
cdr3_nt: TGTGCCTGGAGTGGGACAGGGCCCTACGAGCAGTACTTC

j_call: TRBJ2-5
d_call: .
clone_size: many
v_call: TRBV6-5
cdr3_aa: CASSYSMGRGQETQYF
cdr3_nt: TGTGCCAGCAGTTACTCGATGGGCAGGGGTCAAGAGACCCAGTACTTC

j_call: TRBJ2-7
d_call: .
clone_size: .
v_call: TRBV6-2/TRBV6-3
cdr3_aa: CASRKGLAYEQYF
cdr3_nt: TGTGCCAGCAGGAAGGGGTTGGCCTACGAGCAGTACTTC

j_call: TRBJ2-7
d_call: .
clone_size: .
v_call: TRBV2
cdr3_aa: CASRGATLQMRGSYEQYF
cdr3_nt: TGTGCCAGCAGGGGGGCTACTCTTCAAATGCGGGGCTCCTACGAGCAGTACTTC

j_call: TRBJ1-1
d_call: TRBD1
clone_size: many
v_call: TRBV20-1
cdr3_aa: CSARDGARAGQGVAFF
cdr3_nt: TGCAGTGCTAGAGATGGGGCTCGGGCGGGACAGGGCGTAGCTTTCTTT

j_call: TRBJ1-5
d_call: TRBD1
clone_size: few
v_call: TRBV5-1
cdr3_aa: CASSIKDREINSNQPQHF
cdr3_nt: TGCGCCAGCAGCATAAAGGACAGGGAAATCAATAGCAATCAGCCCCAGCATTTT

j_call: TRBJ1-5
d_call: .
clone_size: many
v_call: TRBV12-3/TRBV12-4
cdr3_aa: CASNNQGGNQPQHF
cdr3_nt: TGTGCCAGCAATAACCAGGGAGGCAATCAGCCCCAGCATTTT

j_call: TRBJ1-3
d_call: .
clone_size: .
v_call: TRBV11-3
cdr3_aa: CASSPSWNSGNTIYF
cdr3_nt: TGTGCCAGCAGCCCATCGTGGAACTCTGGAAACACCATATATTTT

j_call: TRBJ2-7
d_call: TRBD1
clone_size: few
v_call: TRBV28
cdr3_aa: CASSFTRRWDRAREQYF
cdr3_nt: TGTGCCAGCAGCTTTACCCGGCGATGGGACAGGGCTCGGGAGCAGTACTTC

j_call: TRBJ2-1
d_call: .
clone_size: .
v_call: TRBV5-1
cdr3_aa: CASSLEGVGNEQFF
cdr3_nt: TGCGCCAGCAGCTTGGAGGGAGTAGGCAATGAGCAGTTCTTC

j_call: TRBJ2-1
d_call: .
clone_size: .
v_call: TRBV6-5
cdr3_aa: CASSFSSQGDYNEQFF
cdr3_nt: TGTGCCAGCAGTTTCTCGTCTCAGGGTGACTACAATGAGCAGTTCTTC

j_call: TRBJ2-1
d_call: TRBD2
clone_size: few
v_call: TRBV20-1
cdr3_aa: CSILAGAPRYNEQFF
cdr3_nt: TGCAGTATCCTAGCGGGAGCCCCGAGATACAATGAGCAGTTCTTC

j_call: TRBJ1-1
d_call: TRBD1
clone_size: .
v_call: TRBV5-8
cdr3_aa: CASSLQQGMNTEAFF
cdr3_nt: TGTGCCAGCAGCTTGCAACAGGGGATGAACACTGAAGCTTTCTTT

j_call: TRBJ2-5
d_call: .
clone_size: few
v_call: TRBV6-1
cdr3_aa: CASSSTGMSEETQYF
cdr3_nt: TGTGCCAGCAGTTCGACAGGAATGAGCGAGGAGACCCAGTACTTC